What follows describes a single T cell receptor (beta chain). Its antigen is unidentified. The record originates from a study of CD8+CD57+ T cells in acquired aplastic anemia. About the research overall: Sorting CD4+ and CD8+ cells gave DNA averaging around 3 ug. General study findings and limits: In common between the patients and the controls were around 30 CD8+ CDR3 sequences. Researchers reported that CD8+ Simpson's diversity was not significantly different in patients versus controls.

Germline-derived CDR1 and CDR2 are MNHEY and SMNVEV (reference sequence). CDR3 length: 16 amino acids. V dropped 3 bases and J dropped 9 bases, with 20 bases sitting between them. Using genomic DNA as the template, TCR beta VDJ and CDR3 profiling was carried out. Each CDR3 protein is one row after TCRdb ran MiXCR on the reads. In the table there are about 270,000 distinct CDR3 sequences, roughly three fifths of which are singletons. The V and J genes are TRBV27 and TRBJ2-2; weak D call: TRBD2 (6 bases). This TCR was recovered from a human donor with severe aplastic anemia or a healthy control (not recorded which). What was sequenced was sorted CD4+, CD8+, or CD8+CD57+ T cells (not recorded which) from PBMCs. CDR3 sequence: CASSFLVGQGLRELFF. CDR3 bases: TGTGCCAGCAGTTTTCTCGTCGGGCAGGGACTTCGGGAGCTGTTTTTT.